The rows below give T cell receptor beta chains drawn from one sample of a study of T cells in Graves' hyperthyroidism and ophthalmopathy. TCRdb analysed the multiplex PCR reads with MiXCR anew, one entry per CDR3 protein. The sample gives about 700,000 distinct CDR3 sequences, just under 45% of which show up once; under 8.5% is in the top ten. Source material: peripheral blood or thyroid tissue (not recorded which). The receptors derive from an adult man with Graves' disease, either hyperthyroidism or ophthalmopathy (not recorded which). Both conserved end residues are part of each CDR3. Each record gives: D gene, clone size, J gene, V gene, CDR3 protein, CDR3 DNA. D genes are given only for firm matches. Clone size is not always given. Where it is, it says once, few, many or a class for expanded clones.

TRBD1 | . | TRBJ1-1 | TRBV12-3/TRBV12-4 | CASSFGQGVGNTEAFF | TGTGCCAGCAGTTTCGGGCAGGGGGTCGGTAACACTGAAGCTTTCTTT
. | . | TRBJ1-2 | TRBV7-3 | CASNLTSEYGYTF | TGTGCCAGCAACTTAACGAGTGAATATGGCTACACCTTC
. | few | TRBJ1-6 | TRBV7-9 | CASSLLTGPSSYNSPLHF | TGTGCCAGCAGCTTACTGACAGGTCCAAGCTCCTATAATTCACCCCTCCACTTT
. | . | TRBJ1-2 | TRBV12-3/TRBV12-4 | CASSLGFVVANYGYTF | TGTGCCAGCAGTTTGGGGTTCGTGGTGGCTAACTATGGCTACACCTTC
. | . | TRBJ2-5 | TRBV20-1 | CSASGGQGGQPQYF | TGCAGTGCTAGTGGCGGGCAGGGAGGTCAGCCCCAGTACTTC
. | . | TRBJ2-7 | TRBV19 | CASSPGWNYEQYF | TGTGCCAGTAGTCCTGGCTGGAACTACGAGCAGTACTTC
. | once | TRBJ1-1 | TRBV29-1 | CSAYTVYTEAFF | TGCAGCGCCTACACGGTATACACTGAAGCTTTCTTT
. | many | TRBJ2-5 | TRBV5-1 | CASSDYQETQYF | TGCGCCAGCAGCGACTACCAAGAGACCCAGTACTTC
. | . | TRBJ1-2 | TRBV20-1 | CSARGAGYTF | TGCAGTGCTAGAGGCGCAGGCTACACCTTC
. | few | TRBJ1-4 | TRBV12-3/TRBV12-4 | CASSGGGHGLFF | TGTGCCAGCAGTGGGGGGGGGCACGGACTGTTTTTT
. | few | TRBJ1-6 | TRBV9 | CASSGSNSPLHF | TGTGCCAGCAGTGGCAGTAATTCACCCCTCCACTTT
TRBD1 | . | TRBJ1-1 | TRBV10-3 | CAISAGQGVPEAFF | TGTGCCATCAGCGCGGGACAGGGAGTACCTGAAGCTTTCTTT
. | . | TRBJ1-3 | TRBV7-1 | CASSSTGEDTIYF | TGTGCCAGCAGCTCGACAGGTGAAGACACCATATATTTT
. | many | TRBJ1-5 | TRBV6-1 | CASSDGQNNQPQHF | TGTGCCAGCAGTGACGGGCAGAACAATCAGCCCCAGCATTTT
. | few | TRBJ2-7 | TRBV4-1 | CASSQEEGEYEQYF | TGCGCCAGCAGCCAAGAGGAGGGGGAGTACGAGCAGTACTTC
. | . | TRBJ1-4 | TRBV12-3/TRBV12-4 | CASTSDSATNEKLFF | TGTGCCAGCACTTCCGACAGTGCAACTAATGAAAAACTGTTTTTT
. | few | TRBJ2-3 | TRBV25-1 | CASSEYPRNSTDTQYF | TGTGCCAGCAGTGAATATCCAAGAAATAGCACAGATACGCAGTATTTT
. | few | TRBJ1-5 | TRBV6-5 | CASSFTGPNQPQHF | TGTGCCAGCAGTTTCACAGGGCCAAATCAGCCCCAGCATTTT
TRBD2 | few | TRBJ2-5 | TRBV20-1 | CSALGTSGREGETQYF | TGCAGTGCCCTGGGGACTAGCGGGAGAGAGGGAGAGACCCAGTACTTC
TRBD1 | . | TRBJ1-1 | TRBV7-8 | CASSLKGANTEAFF | TGTGCCAGCAGCTTAAAGGGGGCAAACACTGAAGCTTTCTTT
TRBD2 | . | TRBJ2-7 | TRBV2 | CASNGLAGSQQYF | TGTGCCAGCAACGGGCTAGCGGGATCTCAGCAGTACTTC
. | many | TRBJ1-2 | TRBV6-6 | CASSYSGGPYGYTF | TGTGCCAGCAGTTACTCGGGGGGTCCCTATGGCTACACCTTC
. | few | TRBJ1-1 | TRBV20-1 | CSARDRKLNTEAFF | TGCAGTGCTAGAGATCGCAAGCTGAACACTGAAGCTTTCTTT
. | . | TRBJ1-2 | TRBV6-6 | CAISVLQSNYGYTF | TGTGCCATCAGTGTTTTACAGTCCAACTATGGCTACACCTTC
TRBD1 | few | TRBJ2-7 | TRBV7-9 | CASSQRTGVYEQYF | TGCGCCAGCAGCCAACGGACAGGGGTGTACGAGCAGTACTTC
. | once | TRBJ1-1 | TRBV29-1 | CSLEGARNTEAFF | TGCAGCTTGGAAGGGGCCAGGAACACTGAAGCTTTCTTT
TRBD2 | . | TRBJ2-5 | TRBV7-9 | CASSSTSGVQETQYF | TGTGCCAGCAGCTCTACTAGCGGGGTCCAAGAGACCCAGTACTTC
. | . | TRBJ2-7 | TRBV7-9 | CASSLTSDEQYF | TGTGCCAGCAGCCTAACGAGTGACGAGCAGTACTTC
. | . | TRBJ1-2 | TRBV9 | CASSDRGAGIYYGYTF | TGTGCCAGCAGCGACCGGGGGGCGGGGATATACTATGGCTACACCTTC
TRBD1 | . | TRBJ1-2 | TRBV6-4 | CASSYKATGWGYTF | TGTGCCAGCAGTTACAAGGCGACAGGGTGGGGCTACACCTTC
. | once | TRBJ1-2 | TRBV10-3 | CAISESIVGVGYTF | TGTGCCATCAGTGAGTCGATAGTAGGGGTTGGCTACACCTTC
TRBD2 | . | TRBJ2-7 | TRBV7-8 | CASSYNGSSGSYEQYF | TGTGCCAGCAGTTACAACGGGTCTAGCGGGAGCTACGAGCAGTACTTC
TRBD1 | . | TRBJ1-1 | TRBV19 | CASSTAPGGRTEAFF | TGTGCCAGTAGTACCGCTCCAGGGGGTCGGACTGAAGCTTTCTTT
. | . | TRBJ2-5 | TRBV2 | CASSYVVQETQYF | TGTGCCAGCAGTTACGTGGTACAAGAGACCCAGTACTTC
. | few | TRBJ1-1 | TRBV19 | CASRIRGLMNTEAFF | TGTGCCAGTAGGATCAGGGGCCTCATGAACACTGAAGCTTTCTTT
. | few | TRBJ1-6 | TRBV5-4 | CASSLAQGTGNSPLHF | TGTGCCAGCAGCTTGGCCCAGGGGACCGGTAATTCACCCCTCCACTTT
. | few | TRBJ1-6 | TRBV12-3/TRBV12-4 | CASSTARTASLTSPLHF | TGTGCCAGCAGCACCGCCCGGACGGCCTCCCTTACATCACCCCTCCACTTT
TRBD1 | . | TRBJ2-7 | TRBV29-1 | CSVEGQGLSYEQYF | TGCAGCGTTGAGGGACAGGGGCTCTCCTACGAGCAGTACTTC
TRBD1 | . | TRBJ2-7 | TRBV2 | CASSETGGRSSYEQYF | TGTGCCAGCAGTGAAACAGGGGGTCGAAGCTCCTACGAGCAGTACTTC
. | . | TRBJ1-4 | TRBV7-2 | CASSSPWGEKLFF | TGTGCCAGCAGCTCACCCTGGGGTGAAAAACTGTTTTTT
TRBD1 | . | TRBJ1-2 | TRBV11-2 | CASSSQGMYGYTF | TGTGCCAGCAGCTCACAGGGGATGTATGGCTACACCTTC
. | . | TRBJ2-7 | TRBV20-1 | CSAREVGDLYF | TGCAGTGCTAGAGAGGTAGGGGATCTGTACTTC
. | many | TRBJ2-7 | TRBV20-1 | CSARDSGGYEQYF | TGCAGTGCTAGAGATTCTGGCGGGTACGAGCAGTACTTC
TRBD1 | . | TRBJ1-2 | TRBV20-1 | CSARGRQGDGYTF | TGCAGTGCTAGAGGGAGACAGGGTGATGGCTACACCTTC
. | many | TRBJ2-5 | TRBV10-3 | CAISESSLAGLDF | TGTGCCATCAGTGAGTCTTCGTTGGCGGGCCTTGACTTC
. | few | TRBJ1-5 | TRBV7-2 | CASSSGAYSNQPQHF | TGTGCCAGCAGCTCGGGGGCTTATAGCAATCAGCCCCAGCATTTT
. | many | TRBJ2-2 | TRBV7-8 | CASSPLTGEGGELFF | TGTGCCAGCAGCCCTCTGACAGGGGAGGGCGGGGAGCTGTTTTTT
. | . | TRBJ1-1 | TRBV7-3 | CASSPKGDTEAFF | TGTGCCAGCAGCCCCAAGGGAGACACTGAAGCTTTCTTT
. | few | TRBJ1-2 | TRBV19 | CAGLGQLGYTF | TGTGCCGGCCTTGGACAACTAGGCTACACCTTC
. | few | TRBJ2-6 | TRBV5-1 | CASSLTAGSSGANVLTF | TGCGCCAGCAGCTTGACGGCGGGCTCCTCTGGGGCCAACGTCCTGACTTTC
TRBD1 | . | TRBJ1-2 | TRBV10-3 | CASRTAEGASGYTF | TGTGCCTCAAGAACGGCTGAGGGGGCCTCTGGCTACACCTTC
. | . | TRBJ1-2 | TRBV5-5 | CASSLAQRGWGTGNYGYTF | TGTGCCAGCAGCTTAGCCCAAAGAGGCTGGGGCACAGGCAACTATGGCTACACCTTC
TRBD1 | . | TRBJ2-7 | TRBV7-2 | CASQPGTGAYEQYF | TGTGCCAGCCAGCCAGGGACAGGGGCCTACGAGCAGTACTTC
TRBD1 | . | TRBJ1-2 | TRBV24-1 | CATSDTGGMKGYGYTF | TGTGCCACCAGTGATACAGGGGGGATGAAGGGATATGGCTACACCTTC
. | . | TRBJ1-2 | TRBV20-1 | CSAGVPGNYGYTF | TGCAGTGCTGGAGTCCCAGGCAACTATGGCTACACCTTC
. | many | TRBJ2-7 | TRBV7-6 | CASSFGLAYEQYF | TGTGCTAGCAGCTTTGGCCTAGCTTACGAGCAGTACTTC
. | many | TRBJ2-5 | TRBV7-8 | CASSLWGGGVKETQYF | TGTGCCAGCAGCTTATGGGGCGGCGGGGTCAAAGAGACCCAGTACTTC
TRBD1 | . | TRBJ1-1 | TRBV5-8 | CASSLGARGRLMNTEAFF | TGTGCCAGCAGCCTTGGGGCCAGGGGGCGCCTCATGAACACTGAAGCTTTCTTT
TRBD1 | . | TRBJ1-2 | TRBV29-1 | CSVGGTGASHNYGYTF | TGCAGCGTAGGAGGGACAGGGGCCTCCCACAACTATGGCTACACCTTC